This T cell receptor beta chain derives from a study of beta chain features in type 1 diabetes. At the level of the study: Similarity in age, gender and cell yields was seen between patients and healthy donors. General observations from the study: Naive, central memory and regulatory TCRB repertoires appeared more similar among patients than healthy donors. Type 1 diabetes patients had fewer VDJ junction insertions and more deletions.

The germline CDR1 and CDR2 sequences are SGHTA and FQGNSA. CDR3 length: 14 residues. V shed 3 bases and J 2 bases; nucleotides not matched to a gene: 4. CD4+ naive, central memory, regulatory and stem cell-like memory cells were sorted via CD45RO/CCR7/CD25/CD127/CD95/CD27. As every portion of the isolated RNA was reverse transcribed, the sequencing read expressed TCRB transcripts. Assay used: immunoSEQ multiplex PCR; TCRdb lists only in-frame clones, some missing. The sample shows 360,000 or so clones, around 20% of them seen only once. This clone came up a few times. Its antigen is currently unknown. The sequenced material came from naive CD4+ T cells from blood. The chain recombines TRBV7-2 with TRBJ2-7, with 7 positions matching TRBD2. This TCR was recovered from a woman aged 18-30 years in good health. For the CDR3, the DNA is TGTGCCAGCAGCTTGGCGCGGGGGACCTACGAGCAGTACTTC. Amino acid sequence: CASSLARGTYEQYF.